This TCR beta chain was identified during a study of CXCR3-negative and CXCR3-positive naive CD8 T cells. Study overall: Each library gave roughly 1.6 +/- 0.3 million of approximately 150 million TRB reads.

Study-level findings and limits: The study found comparably high diversity in both naive subsets and much lower diversity in memory CD8+ cells. Hydrophobicity of TRB CDR3s was greater in CXCR3-positive naive cells than in CXCR3-negative naive cells.

The TRB libraries of cDNA were built by UMI-labeled 5' RACE. After re-calling the 5' RACE reads, TCRdb lists one entry per CDR3 protein, DNA absent. This listing includes 75,000 to 100,000 distinct CDR3 sequences. Germline CDR1 and CDR2: SEHNR and FQNEAQ (reference sequence). The CDR3 loop spans 14 amino acids. Notes on this clonotype: Its antigen is not known.

Naivety in CD8+ T cells corresponded to a CD45RO-CCR7+CD27+CD95- phenotype. Input material: naive CXCR3+ CD8+ T cells from blood. Specified subset: CD45RO-CCR7+CD27+CD95- naive CD8+ T cells expressing CXCR3 (TNR3+). This sequence originates from a human donor in good health. Some clones in this sample may be carry-over from other donors' samples. The chain joins TRBV7-9 to TRBJ2-2; TCRdb selects TRBD1, and the lack of DNA leaves this call unchecked. The CDR3 spells CASSQTGSTGELFF.